This T cell receptor (beta chain) was found in a study of T-cell memory formation after mild COVID-19 (dated by TCRdb to the early 2020s). The study in broad terms: Most TCR sequence clusters were specific to one of the two donors. T-cell clones expanding and contracting after mild COVID-19 in two donors were tracked by longitudinal TCRalpha and TCRbeta repertoire sequencing. Two young, previously healthy adult volunteers, one female and one male, were included in the cohort.

The listed sequencing device is Illumina NovaSeq 6000. Using 5'RACE with constant-segment primers, TCRalpha and TCRbeta cDNA libraries were constructed, with sample barcodes and unique molecular identifiers added in the process. RNA was extracted from every sample with Trizol reagent. Library amplification was performed in two PCR steps, and a second sample barcode and Illumina TruSeq adapters were introduced in the second step. Sequencing of libraries was performed on an Illumina NovaSeq with 2 x 150 bp paired-end reads. For the original study's pipeline: With migec v1.2.7, reads were demultiplexed and then collapsed into UMI-guided consensus sequences. Using mixcr v2.1.11, UMI consensuses were aligned to TRA and TRB V and J templates and then assembled into clonotypes. Clonotypes were classified as expanded or contracted when called significant by both edgeR and NoisET, with noise models trained on biological replicates. For edgeR calls, the cutoffs were a false discovery rate-adjusted p below 0.01 and a log2 fold-change threshold of 1. PCA with hierarchical clustering of max-normalized trajectories of the 1000 most abundant clonotypes was used as exploratory dynamics analysis. Separately sequenced CD4+ and CD8+ repertoires were used to assign a CD4 or CD8 phenotype to each responding clone. In-frame beta chains were kept once TCRdb had trimmed the public reads at Q25 with fastp and called clones with MiXCR. Every entry covers one CDR3 protein and lists the most common genes and DNA from its rows. TCRdb, rather than the study authors, made the V and J calls. The sample table shows hundreds of thousands of distinct CDR3 sequences, and around 28% are seen once. The ten top clones hold 13% of the sample.

Of note for this clonotype: The antigen this receptor binds is unknown. Base quality data are lacking; no much larger clone is found one base away.

Ficoll-Paque density gradient centrifugation was used to isolate PBMCs. Study-wide findings and limitations: SARS-CoV-2 specificity of the second-wave clones peaking on day 37 was not confirmed. Only two mild cases were covered by the study, and larger cohorts that include severe cases with pre-infection samples were considered necessary. Contracting CD4+ clones were located mainly in the CM and EM memory subsets, whereas CD8+ clones were found to be enriched in EMRA. Some responding clones were detected in pre-infection memory, which suggested that pre-existing cross-reactive memory T cells had joined the SARS-CoV-2 response. Balanced CD4/CD8 phenotypes were observed for clones contracting from day 15 to 85, whereas a bias towards CD4+ was observed for a second wave of clones expanding from day 15 to 37.

The sequence was collected from an adult woman who had mild COVID-19 (a few samples of this study predate the infection). The sample titles of this study are shuffled in the database, so cell type and time point are left out; the donor was told from shared clones. What was sequenced was PBMCs or a T cell subset sorted from them (not recorded which).

The CDR3 amino acid sequence is: CASSKRGLLAGGHTQYF. The DNA reads as follows: TGTGCCAGCAGCAAAAGGGGCCTACTAGCGGGAGGGCATACGCAGTATTTT. The chain uses TRBV21-1 and TRBJ2-3; the D call in the table, TRBD2, was not verified against the DNA. TRBV21-1 is a documented pseudogene. The CDR3 starts with the cysteine, ends with the phenylalanine, and has 17 residues. The kept DNA is CDR3 alone, 51 bases in frame from the first base.